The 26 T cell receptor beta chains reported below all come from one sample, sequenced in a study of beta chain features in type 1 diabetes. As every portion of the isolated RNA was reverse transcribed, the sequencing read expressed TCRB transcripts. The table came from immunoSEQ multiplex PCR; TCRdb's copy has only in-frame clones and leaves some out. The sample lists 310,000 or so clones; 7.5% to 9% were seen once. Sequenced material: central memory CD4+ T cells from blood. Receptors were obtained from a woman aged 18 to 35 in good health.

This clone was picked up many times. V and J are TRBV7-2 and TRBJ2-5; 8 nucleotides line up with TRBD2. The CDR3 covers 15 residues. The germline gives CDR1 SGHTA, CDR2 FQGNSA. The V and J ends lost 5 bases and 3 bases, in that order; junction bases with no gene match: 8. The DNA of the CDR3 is TGTGCCAGCAGCCCTCAGGAGCGGGAGAAAGAGACCCAGTACTTC. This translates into CASSPQEREKETQYF.

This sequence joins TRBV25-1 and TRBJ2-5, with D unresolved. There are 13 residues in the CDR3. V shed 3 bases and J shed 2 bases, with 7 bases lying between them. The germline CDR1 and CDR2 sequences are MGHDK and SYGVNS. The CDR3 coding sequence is TGTGCCAGCAGTGACCAACAACAAGAGACCCAGTACTTC. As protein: CASSDQQQETQYF.

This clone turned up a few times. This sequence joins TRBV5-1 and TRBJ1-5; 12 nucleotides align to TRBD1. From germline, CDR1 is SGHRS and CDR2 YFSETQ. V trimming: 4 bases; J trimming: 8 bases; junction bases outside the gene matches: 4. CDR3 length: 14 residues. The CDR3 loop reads CASSPGQGAKPQHF. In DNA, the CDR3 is TGCGCCAGCAGCCCGGGACAGGGGGCAAAGCCCCAGCATTTT.

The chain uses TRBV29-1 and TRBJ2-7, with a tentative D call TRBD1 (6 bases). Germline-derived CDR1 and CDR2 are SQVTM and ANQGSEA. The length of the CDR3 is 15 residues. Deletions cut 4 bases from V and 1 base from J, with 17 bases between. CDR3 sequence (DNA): TGCAGCGTTGCTGGGGGCGAGTTTACGTCCTACGAGCAGTACTTC. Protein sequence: CSVAGGEFTSYEQYF.

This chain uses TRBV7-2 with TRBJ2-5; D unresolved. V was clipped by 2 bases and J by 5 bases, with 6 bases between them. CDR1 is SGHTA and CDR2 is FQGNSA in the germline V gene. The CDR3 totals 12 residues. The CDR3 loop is CASSLMSETQYF. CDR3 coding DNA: TGTGCCAGCAGCTTAATGAGCGAGACCCAGTACTTC.

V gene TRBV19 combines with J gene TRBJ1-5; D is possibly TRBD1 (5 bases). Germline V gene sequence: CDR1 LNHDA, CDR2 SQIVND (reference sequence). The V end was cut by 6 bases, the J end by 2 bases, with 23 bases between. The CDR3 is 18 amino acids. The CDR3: CASSPTPGRGAGNQPQHF. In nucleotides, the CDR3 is TGTGCCAGTAGCCCCACTCCTGGGAGGGGCGCGGGCAATCAGCCCCAGCATTTT.

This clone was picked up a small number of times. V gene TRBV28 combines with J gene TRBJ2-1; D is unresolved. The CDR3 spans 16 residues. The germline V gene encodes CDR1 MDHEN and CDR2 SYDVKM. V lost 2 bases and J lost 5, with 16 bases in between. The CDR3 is CASSLMGTADHNEQFF. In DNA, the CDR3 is TGTGCCAGCAGTTTAATGGGAACGGCGGACCACAATGAGCAGTTCTTC.

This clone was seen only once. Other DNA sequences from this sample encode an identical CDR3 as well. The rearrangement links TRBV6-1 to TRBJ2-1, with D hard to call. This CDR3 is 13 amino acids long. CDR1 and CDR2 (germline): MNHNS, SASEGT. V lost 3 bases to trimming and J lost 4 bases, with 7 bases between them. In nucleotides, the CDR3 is TGTGCCAGCAGTGAGTTGGGGTACAATGAGCAGTTCTTC. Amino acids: CASSELGYNEQFF.

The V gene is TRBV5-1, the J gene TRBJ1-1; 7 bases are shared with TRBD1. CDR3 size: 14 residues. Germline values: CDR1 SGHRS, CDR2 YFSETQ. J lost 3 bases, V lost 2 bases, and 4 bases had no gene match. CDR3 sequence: CASSLRTGDTEAFF. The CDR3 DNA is TGCGCCAGCAGCTTACGGACAGGCGACACTGAAGCTTTCTTT.

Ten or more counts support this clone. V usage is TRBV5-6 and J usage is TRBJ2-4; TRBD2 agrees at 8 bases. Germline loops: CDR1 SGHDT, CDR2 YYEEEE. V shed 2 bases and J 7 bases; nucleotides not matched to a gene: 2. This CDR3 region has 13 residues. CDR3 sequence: CASSFGRANIQYF. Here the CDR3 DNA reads TGTGCCAGCAGCTTCGGGAGGGCTAACATTCAGTACTTC.

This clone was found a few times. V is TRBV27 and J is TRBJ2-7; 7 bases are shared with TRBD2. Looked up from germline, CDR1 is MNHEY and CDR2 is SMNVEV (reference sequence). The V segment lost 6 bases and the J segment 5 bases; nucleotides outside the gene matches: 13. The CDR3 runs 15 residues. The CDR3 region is CASRDTGLAVDEQYF. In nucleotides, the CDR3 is TGTGCCAGCAGGGATACGGGGCTAGCGGTAGACGAGCAGTACTTC.

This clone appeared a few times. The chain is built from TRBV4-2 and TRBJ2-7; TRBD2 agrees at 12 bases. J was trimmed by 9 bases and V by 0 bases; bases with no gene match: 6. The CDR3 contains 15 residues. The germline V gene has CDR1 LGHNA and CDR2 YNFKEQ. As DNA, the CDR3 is TGTGCCAGCAGCCAAGATCCGACTAGCGGGAGTGGGCAGTACTTC. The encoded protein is CASSQDPTSGSGQYF.

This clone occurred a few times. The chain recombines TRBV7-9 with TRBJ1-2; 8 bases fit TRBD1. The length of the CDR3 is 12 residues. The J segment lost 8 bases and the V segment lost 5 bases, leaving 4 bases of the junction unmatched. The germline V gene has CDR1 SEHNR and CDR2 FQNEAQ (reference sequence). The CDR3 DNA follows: TGTGCCAGCAGCCACGACAGGGGCGGCTACACCTTC. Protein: CASSHDRGGYTF.

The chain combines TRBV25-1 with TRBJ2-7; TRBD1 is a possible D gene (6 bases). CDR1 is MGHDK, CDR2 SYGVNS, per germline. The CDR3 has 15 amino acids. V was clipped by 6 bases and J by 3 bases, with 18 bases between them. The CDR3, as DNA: TGTGCCAGCAGCGGATCCGGGACAAAAAGCTACGAGCAGTACTTC. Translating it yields CASSGSGTKSYEQYF.

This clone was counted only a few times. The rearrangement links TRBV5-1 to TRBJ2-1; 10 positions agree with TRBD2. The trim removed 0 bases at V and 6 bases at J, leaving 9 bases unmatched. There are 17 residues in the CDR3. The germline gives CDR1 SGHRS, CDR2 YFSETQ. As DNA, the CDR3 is TGCGCCAGCAGCTTGGAGGCTAGCGGGAGTCAGGGCAATGAGCAGTTCTTC. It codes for CASSLEASGSQGNEQFF. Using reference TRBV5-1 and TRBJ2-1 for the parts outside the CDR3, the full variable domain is KAGVTQTPRYLIKTRGQQVTLSCSPISGHRSVSWYQQTPGQGLQFLFEYFSETQRNKGNFPGRFSGRQFSNSRSEMNVSTLELGDSALYLCASSLEASGSQGNEQFFGPGTRLTVL.

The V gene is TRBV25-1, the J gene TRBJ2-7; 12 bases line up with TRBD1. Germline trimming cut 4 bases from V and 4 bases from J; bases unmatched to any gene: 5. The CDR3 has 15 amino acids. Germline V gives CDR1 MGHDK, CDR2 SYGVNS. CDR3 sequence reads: CASSGDRGLLYEQYF. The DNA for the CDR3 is TGTGCCAGCAGTGGGGACAGGGGGCTGTTGTACGAGCAGTACTTC.

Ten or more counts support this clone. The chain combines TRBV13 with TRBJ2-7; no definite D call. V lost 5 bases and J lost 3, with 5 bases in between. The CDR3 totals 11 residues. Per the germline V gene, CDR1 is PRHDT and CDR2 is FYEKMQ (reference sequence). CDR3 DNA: TGTGCCAGCAGCAAGCACTACGAGCAGTACTTC. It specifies CASSKHYEQYF.

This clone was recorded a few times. Here the CDR3 DNA reads TGCGCCAGCAGCTTGGGTCCGACCGAAGAGACCCAGTACTTC. Encoded protein: CASSLGPTEETQYF. V and J are TRBV5-1 and TRBJ2-5; no reliable D call. The ends were cut back, 0 bases at V and 3 bases at J, with 9 bases in the middle. The germline V gene has CDR1 SGHRS and CDR2 YFSETQ. The CDR3 totals 14 residues.

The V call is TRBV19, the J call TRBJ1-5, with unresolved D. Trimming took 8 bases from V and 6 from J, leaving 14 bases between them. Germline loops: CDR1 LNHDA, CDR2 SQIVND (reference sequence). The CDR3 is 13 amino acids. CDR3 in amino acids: CASEMGASQPQHF. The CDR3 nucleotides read TGTGCCAGTGAGATGGGAGCGAGTCAGCCCCAGCATTTT.

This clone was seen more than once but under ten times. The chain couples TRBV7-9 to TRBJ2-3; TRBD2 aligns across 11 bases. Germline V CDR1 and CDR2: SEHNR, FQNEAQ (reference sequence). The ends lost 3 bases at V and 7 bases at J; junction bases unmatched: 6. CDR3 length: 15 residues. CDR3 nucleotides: TGTGCCAGCAGCTTGGTACTAGCGGGAGTTTATACGCAGTATTTT. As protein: CASSLVLAGVYTQYF.

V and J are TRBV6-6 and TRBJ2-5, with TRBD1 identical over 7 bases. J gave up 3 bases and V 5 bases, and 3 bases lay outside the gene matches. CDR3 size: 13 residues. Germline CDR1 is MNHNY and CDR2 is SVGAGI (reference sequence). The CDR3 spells CASSPGQEETQYF. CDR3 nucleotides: TGTGCCAGCAGTCCCGGACAGGAAGAGACCCAGTACTTC.

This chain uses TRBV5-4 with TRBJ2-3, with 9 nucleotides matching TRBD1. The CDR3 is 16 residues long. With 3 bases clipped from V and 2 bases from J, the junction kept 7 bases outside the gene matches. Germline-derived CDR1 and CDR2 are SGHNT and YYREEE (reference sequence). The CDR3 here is CASSSPRDRVTDTQYF. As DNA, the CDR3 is TGTGCCAGCAGCTCTCCCCGGGACAGGGTCACAGATACGCAGTATTTT.

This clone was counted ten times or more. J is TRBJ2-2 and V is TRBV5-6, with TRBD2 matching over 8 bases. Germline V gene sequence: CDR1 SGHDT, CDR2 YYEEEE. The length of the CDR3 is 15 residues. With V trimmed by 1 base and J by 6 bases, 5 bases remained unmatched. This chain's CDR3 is CASSLSGGSAGELFF. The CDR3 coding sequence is TGTGCCAGCAGCTTGAGCGGGGGCTCAGCCGGGGAGCTGTTTTTT.

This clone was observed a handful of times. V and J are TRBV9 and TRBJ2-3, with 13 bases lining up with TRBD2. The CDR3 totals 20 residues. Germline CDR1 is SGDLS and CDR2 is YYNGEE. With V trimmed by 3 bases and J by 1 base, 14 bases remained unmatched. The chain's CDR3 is CASSAPPGTSGVRGTDTQYF. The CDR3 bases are TGTGCCAGCAGCGCCCCGCCCGGGACTAGCGGGGTGAGGGGCACAGATACGCAGTATTTT.

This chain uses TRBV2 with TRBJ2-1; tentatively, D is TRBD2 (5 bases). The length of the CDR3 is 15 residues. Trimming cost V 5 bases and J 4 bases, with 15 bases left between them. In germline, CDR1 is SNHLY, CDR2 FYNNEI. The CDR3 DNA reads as TGTGCCAGCAGTCCTGACTATGCTAGATACAATGAGCAGTTCTTC. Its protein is CASSPDYARYNEQFF.

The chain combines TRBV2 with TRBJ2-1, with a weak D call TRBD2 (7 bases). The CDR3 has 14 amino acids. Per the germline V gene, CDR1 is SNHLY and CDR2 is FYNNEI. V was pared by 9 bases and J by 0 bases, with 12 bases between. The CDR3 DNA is TGTGCCAGAAGGGGGGGGCTCTCCTACAATGAGCAGTTCTTC. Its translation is CARRGGLSYNEQFF. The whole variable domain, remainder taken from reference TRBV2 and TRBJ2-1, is EPEVTQTPSHQVTQMGQEVILRCVPISNHLYFYWYRQILGQKVEFLVSFYNNEISEKSEIFDDQFSVERPDGSNFTLKIRSTKLEDSAMYFCARRGGLSYNEQFFGPGTRLTVL.